This TCR beta chain was sequenced in a study of T-cell memory formation after mild COVID-19. About the study: TCR clusters largely stayed donor specific.

Germline V gene sequence: CDR1 SEHNR, CDR2 FQNEAQ (reference sequence). V lost 4 bases to trimming and J lost 4 bases, with 13 bases between them. The CDR3 is 14 amino acids. Notes on the study in general: Later expanders leaned CD4+, whereas day 15 to 85 contracting clones were balanced CD4/CD8. Detection of some responders pre-infection suggested pre-existing cross-reactive memory T cells participated.

Concerning this clonotype: The antigen is not known.

TCRdb independently ran MiXCR on the 5' RACE reads; one entry per CDR3 protein. The sample carries roughly 130,000 distinct CDR3 sequences, 15% to 20% recorded once. This clonotype originated in an adult woman who had mild COVID-19 (a few samples of this study predate the infection). Cell type and time point are not known. Source material: PBMCs or a T cell subset sorted from them (not recorded which). This chain joins TRBV7-9 and TRBJ2-5; weak D call: TRBD2 (5 bases). CDR3 in DNA: TGTGCCAGCAGCTCGATCGGAGGCTCAGAGACCCAGTACTTC. Protein sequence: CASSSIGGSETQYF.